This T cell receptor (beta chain) was observed in a study of blood T cell repertoires in COVID-19. Study-wide background: Donors in the United States, Italy and Spain gave samples during acute or convalescent COVID-19.

In the source study's methods: Reference gene primers were amplified, and this amplification served to estimate nucleated cell counts. TCRdb's table, derived via immunoSEQ multiplex PCR, lists solely in-frame clones and lacks some. V and J calls and clone size are as listed in that table; D and trimming were resolved from the DNA. Of some 200,000 clones in the sample, about 85% were seen once. This CDR3 is built from 15 residues. V lost 3 bases and J lost 0; bases outside the gene matches: 3. CDR1 and CDR2 (germline): LGHNA, YSLEER. The sample comprised peripheral blood. This receptor was taken from a woman aged 18-29 years who had recovered from COVID-19. The chain carries TRBV4-3 and TRBJ1-1; 8 bases map to TRBD1. The CDR3: CASSQQTGVNTEAFF. For the CDR3, the DNA is TGCGCCAGCAGCCAGCAGACAGGGGTGAACACTGAAGCTTTCTTT.